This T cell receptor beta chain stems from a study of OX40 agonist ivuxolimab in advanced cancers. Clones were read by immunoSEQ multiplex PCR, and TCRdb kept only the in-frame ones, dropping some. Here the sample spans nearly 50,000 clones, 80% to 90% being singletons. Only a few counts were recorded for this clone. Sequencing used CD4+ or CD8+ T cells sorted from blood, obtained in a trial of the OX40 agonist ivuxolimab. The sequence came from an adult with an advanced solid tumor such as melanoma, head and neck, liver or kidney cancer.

The CDR3 DNA sequence: TGTGCCTCGGAGGGTGGCTATGGCTACACCTTC. Protein product: CASEGGYGYTF. This chain links TRBV10-3 with TRBJ1-2; D unclear. Trimming removed 11 bases from V and 4 bases from J, with 11 bases in between. CDR3 length: 11 residues. Germline CDR1 and CDR2: ENHRY and SYGVKD.